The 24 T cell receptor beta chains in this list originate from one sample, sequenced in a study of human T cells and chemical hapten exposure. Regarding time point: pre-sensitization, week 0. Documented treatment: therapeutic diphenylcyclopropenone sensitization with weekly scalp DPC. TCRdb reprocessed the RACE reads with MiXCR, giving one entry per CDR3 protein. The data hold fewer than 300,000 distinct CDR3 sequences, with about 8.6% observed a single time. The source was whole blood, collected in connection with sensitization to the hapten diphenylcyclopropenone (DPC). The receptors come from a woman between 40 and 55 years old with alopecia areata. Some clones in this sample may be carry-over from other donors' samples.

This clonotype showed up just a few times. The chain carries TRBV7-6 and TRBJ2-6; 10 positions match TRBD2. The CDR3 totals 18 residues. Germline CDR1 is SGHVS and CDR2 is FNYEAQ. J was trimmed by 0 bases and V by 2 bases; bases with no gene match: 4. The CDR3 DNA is TGTGCCAGCAGCTTACAACTAGCGGGACCCTCTGGGGCCAACGTCCTGACTTTC. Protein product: CASSLQLAGPSGANVLTF.

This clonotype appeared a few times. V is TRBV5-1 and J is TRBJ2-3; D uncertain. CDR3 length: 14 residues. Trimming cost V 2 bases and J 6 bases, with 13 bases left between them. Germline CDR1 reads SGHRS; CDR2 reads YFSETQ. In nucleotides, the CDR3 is TGCGCCAGCAGCTTTCCCGAAAGAATGGATACGCAGTATTTT. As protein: CASSFPERMDTQYF.

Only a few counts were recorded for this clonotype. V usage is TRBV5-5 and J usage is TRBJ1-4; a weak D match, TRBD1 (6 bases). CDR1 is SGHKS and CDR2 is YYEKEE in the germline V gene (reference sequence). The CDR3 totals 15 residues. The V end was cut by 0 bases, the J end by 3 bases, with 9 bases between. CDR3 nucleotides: TGTGCCAGCAGCTTGGGGACAGTGGCTAATGAAAAACTGTTTTTT. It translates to CASSLGTVANEKLFF. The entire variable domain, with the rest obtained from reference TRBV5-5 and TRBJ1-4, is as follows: DAGVTQSPTHLIKTRGQQVTLRCSPISGHKSVSWYQQVLGQGPQFIFQYYEKEERGRGNFPDRFSARQFPNYSSELNVNALLLGDSALYLCASSLGTVANEKLFFGSGTQLSVL.

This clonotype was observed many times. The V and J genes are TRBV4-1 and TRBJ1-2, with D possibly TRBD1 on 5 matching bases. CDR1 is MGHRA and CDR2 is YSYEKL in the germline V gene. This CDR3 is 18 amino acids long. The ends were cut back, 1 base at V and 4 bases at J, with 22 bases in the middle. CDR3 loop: CASSQGPSTVNWGYGYTF. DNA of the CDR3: TGCGCCAGCAGCCAAGGTCCGTCGACAGTAAACTGGGGCTATGGCTACACCTTC.

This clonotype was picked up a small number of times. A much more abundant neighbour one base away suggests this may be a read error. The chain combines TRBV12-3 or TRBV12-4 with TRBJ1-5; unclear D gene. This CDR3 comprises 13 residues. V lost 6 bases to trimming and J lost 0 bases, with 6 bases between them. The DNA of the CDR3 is TGTGCCAGCAGCATAAATAGCAATCAGCCCCAGCATTTT. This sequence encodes CASSINSNQPQHF.

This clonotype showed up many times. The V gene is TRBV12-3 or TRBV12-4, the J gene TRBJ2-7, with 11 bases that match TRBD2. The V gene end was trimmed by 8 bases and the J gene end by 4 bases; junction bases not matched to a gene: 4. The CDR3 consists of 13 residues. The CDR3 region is CASCLAGGYEQYF. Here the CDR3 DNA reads TGTGCCAGCTGTCTAGCGGGAGGATACGAGCAGTACTTC.

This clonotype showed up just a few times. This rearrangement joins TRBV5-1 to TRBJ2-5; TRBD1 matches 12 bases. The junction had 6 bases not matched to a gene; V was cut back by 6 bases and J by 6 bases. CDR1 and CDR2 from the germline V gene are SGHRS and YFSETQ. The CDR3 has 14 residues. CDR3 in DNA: TGCGCCAGCACTCCGGGACAGGGGGCCCAGACCCAGTACTTC. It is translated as CASTPGQGAQTQYF.

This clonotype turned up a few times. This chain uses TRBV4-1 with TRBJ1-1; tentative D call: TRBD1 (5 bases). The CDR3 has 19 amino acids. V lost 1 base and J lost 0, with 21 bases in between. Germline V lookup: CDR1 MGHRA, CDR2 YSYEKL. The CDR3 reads CASSQAGSQGRRMNTEAFF. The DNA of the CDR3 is TGCGCCAGCAGCCAAGCGGGAAGTCAGGGACGAAGGATGAACACTGAAGCTTTCTTT.

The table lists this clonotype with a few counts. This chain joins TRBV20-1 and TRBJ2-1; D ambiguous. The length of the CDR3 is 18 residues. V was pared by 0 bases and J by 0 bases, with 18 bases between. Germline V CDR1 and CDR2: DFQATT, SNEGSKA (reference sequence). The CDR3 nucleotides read TGCAGTGCTAGAGATGCCCCCCGACACCTCAACTCCTACAATGAGCAGTTCTTC. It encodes CSARDAPRHLNSYNEQFF.

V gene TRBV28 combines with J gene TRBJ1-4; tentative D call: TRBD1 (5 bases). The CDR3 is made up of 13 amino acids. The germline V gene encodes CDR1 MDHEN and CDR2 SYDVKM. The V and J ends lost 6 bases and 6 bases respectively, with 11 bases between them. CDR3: CASSTGGYEKLFF. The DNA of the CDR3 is TGTGCCAGCAGCACCGGGGGTTATGAAAAACTGTTTTTT.

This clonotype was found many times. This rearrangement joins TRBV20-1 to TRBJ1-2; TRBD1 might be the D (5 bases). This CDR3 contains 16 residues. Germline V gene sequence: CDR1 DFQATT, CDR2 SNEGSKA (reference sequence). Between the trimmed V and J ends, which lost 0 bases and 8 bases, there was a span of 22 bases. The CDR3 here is CSARDPRVYPYGGYTF. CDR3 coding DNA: TGCAGTGCTAGAGATCCCAGGGTTTATCCCTATGGCGGCTACACCTTC.

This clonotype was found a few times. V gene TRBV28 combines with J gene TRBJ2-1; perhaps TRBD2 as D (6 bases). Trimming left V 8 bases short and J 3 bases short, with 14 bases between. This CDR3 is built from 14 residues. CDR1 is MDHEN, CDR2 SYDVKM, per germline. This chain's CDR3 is CASGRETNYNEQFF. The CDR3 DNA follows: TGTGCCAGCGGCCGGGAGACCAACTACAATGAGCAGTTCTTC. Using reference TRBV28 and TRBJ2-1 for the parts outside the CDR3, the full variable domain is DVKVTQSSRYLVKRTGEKVFLECVQDMDHENMFWYRQDPGLGLRLIYFSYDVKMKEKGDIPEGYSVSREKKERFSLILESASTNQTSMYLCASGRETNYNEQFFGPGTRLTVL.

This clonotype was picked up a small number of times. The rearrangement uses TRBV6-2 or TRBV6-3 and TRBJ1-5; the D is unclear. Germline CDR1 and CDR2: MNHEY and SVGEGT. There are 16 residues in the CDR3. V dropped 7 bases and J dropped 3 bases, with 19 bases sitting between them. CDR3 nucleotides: TGTGCCAGCACCCGCGCCGGGATCTTCCTCAATCAGCCCCAGCATTTT. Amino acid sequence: CASTRAGIFLNQPQHF.

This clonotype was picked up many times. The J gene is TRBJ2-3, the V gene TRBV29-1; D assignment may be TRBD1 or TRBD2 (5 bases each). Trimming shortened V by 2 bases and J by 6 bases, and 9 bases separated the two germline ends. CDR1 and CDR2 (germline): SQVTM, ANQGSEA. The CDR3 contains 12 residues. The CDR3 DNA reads TGCAGCGTTGAATTCGGGGCCGATACGCAGTATTTT. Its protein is CSVEFGADTQYF.

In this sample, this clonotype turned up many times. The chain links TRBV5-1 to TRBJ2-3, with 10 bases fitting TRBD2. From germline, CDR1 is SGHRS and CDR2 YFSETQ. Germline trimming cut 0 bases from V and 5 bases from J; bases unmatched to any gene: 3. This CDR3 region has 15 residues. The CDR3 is CASSLDGTSVDTQYF. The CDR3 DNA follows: TGCGCCAGCAGCTTGGACGGGACTAGCGTAGATACGCAGTATTTT.

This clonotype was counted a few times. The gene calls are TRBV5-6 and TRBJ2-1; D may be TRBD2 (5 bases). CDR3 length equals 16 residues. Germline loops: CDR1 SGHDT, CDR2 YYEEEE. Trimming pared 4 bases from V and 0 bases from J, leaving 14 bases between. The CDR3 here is CASSVGLTSSYNEQFF. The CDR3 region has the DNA TGTGCCAGCAGCGTCGGACTGACCAGCTCCTACAATGAGCAGTTCTTC.

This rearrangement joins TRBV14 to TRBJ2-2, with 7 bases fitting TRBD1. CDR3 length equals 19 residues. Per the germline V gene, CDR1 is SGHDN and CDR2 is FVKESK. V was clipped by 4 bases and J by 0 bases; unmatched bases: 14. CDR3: CASSPNRYRGGSNTGELFF. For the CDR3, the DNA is TGTGCCAGCAGCCCGAATAGATACAGGGGCGGCTCGAACACCGGGGAGCTGTTTTTT. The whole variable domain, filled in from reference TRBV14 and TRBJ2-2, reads EAGVTQFPSHSVIEKGQTVTLRCDPISGHDNLYWYRRVMGKEIKFLLHFVKESKQDESGMPNNRFLAERTGGTYSTLKVQPAELEDSGVYFCASSPNRYRGGSNTGELFFGEGSRLTVL.

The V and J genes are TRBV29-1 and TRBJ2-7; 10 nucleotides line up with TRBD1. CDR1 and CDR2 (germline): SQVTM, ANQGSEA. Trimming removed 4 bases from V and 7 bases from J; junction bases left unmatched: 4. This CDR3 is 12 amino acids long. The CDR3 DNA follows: TGCAGCGTTGGACAGGGGGCCGAAGAGCAGTACTTC. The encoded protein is CSVGQGAEEQYF.

CDR3 nucleotide sequence: TGCGCCAGCAGCCAAATACTGATCAAGGGGATGGAGGAAAAACTGTTTTTT. It specifies CASSQILIKGMEEKLFF. V gene TRBV4-1 combines with J gene TRBJ1-4; D perhaps matches TRBD1 (5 bases). V lost 2 bases and J 8 bases, leaving 21 bases between the germline ends. Germline lookup yields CDR1 MGHRA and CDR2 YSYEKL. The CDR3 has 17 amino acids.

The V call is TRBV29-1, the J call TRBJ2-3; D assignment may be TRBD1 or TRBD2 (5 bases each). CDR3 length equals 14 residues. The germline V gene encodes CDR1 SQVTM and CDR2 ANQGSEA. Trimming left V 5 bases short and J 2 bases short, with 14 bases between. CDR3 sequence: CSVIREPLTDTQYF. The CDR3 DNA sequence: TGCAGCGTTATCAGGGAGCCACTCACAGATACGCAGTATTTT.

The chain's CDR3 is CASSYSGLDDTGELFF. The CDR3 bases are TGTGCCAGCAGTTACTCGGGGCTAGATGACACCGGGGAGCTGTTTTTT. The genes are TRBV6-2 or TRBV6-3 and TRBJ2-2; D is perhaps TRBD1 (5 bases). The V end was cut by 0 bases, the J end by 3 bases, with 11 bases between. This CDR3 is 16 amino acids long. The germline V gene has CDR1 MNHEY and CDR2 SVGEGT.

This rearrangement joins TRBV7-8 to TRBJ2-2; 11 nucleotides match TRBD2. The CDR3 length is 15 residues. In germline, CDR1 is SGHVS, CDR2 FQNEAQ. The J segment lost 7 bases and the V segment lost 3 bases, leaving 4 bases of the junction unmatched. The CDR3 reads CASSLGLADYGELFF. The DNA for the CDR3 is TGTGCCAGCAGCTTGGGACTAGCGGACTACGGGGAGCTGTTTTTT.

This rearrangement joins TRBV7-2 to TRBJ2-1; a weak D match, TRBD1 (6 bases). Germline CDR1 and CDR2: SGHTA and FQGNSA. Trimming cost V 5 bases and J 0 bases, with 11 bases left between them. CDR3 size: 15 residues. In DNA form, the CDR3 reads TGTGCCAGCAGCAAGACAGGAAGCTCCTACAATGAGCAGTTCTTC. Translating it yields CASSKTGSSYNEQFF.

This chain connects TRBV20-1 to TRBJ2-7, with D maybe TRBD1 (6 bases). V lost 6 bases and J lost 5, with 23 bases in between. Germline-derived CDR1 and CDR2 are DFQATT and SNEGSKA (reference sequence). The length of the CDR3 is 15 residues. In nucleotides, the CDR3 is TGCAGTGCCCAGAACGCAGGGGCTGCCGGCCACGAGCAGTACTTC. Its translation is CSAQNAGAAGHEQYF.